This T cell receptor beta chain was retrieved from a study of T cells in localized non-small cell lung cancer. Only in-frame clones appear in the TCRdb table, and some are missing; sequencing was by immunoSEQ multiplex PCR. The sample has around 40,000 clones, 88% seen once. Study-wide results and caveats: The highest T cell clonality was in uninvolved adjacent lung, above tumor.

Details on this clone: Its cognate antigen is unknown.

Germline CDR1 is ENHRY and CDR2 is SYGVKD. V shed 7 bases and J 6 bases; nucleotides not matched to a gene: 6. This CDR3 comprises 14 residues. This TCR was sampled from a female donor over 55 with stage I squamous cell lung carcinoma. The rearrangement links TRBV10-3 to TRBJ2-1; TRBD1 agrees at 10 bases. The source material was peripheral blood, sampled before any cancer treatment. In DNA, the CDR3 is TGTGCCATCACCCCGGGACAGGGGCCCAATGAGCAGTTCTTC. Encoded protein: CAITPGQGPNEQFF.